This TCR beta chain came from a study of blood T cells in healthy people across ages. Combining a sample-barcoded 5' primer with a J-beta primer mix, a second PCR ran for roughly 7 to 11 cycles. A template-switch adaptor that had 12 random nucleotides put a tag on each cDNA molecule. In TCRdb, the 5' RACE reads were re-called with MiXCR into one record per CDR3 protein. Of some 940,000 distinct CDR3 sequences in the sample, approximately 32% are singletons; the top ten hold approximately 10%. The CDR3 is 14 residues long. Unmatched junction bases numbered 5, after V lost 4 bases and J lost 7 bases. Germline loops: CDR1 MDHEN, CDR2 SYDVKM. It was 9.5 to 10 milliliters of peripheral blood that were drawn from each donor. Total RNA extraction produced at least 5.5 micrograms (per sample) for the study. This same sample was also part of a study on T cells of mothers and their children.

Sequenced: blood. The rearrangement uses TRBV28 and TRBJ1-5; TRBD1 agrees at 9 bases. The source is a woman in her 40s in good health. This chain's CDR3 is CASSSHRGLQPQHF. The CDR3 region has the DNA TGTGCCAGCAGTTCCCACAGGGGGCTCCAGCCCCAGCATTTT.